This T cell receptor (beta chain) appears in the sequencing data of a study of CD8 T cells in Susac syndrome. Trimming cost V 4 bases and J 8 bases; bases outside gene matches: 14. The germline V gene encodes CDR1 SGHAT and CDR2 FQNNGV. This CDR3 is built from 16 residues. Reverse transcription used roughly 0.5 to 1 ug RNA and random hexamers. The TCR beta CDR3 was amplified by immunoSEQ multiplex PCR across 54 Vbeta, 13 Jbeta. MiXCR, run by TCRdb on the immunoSEQ multiplex PCR reads, gives a single entry per CDR3 protein. The repertoire includes about 280,000 distinct CDR3 sequences, 70% to 90% of them detected once, and approximately 0.12% sits in the top ten.

The chain carries TRBV11-2 and TRBJ2-1; 7 positions agree with TRBD1. Sequencing used CD8+ T cells from PBMCs. The clonotype originates from a human donor with multiple sclerosis. CDR3 region: CASSSLGGGSLDEQFF. CDR3 in DNA: TGTGCCAGCAGCTCCCTAGGGGGCGGTTCTCTGGATGAGCAGTTCTTC.